This T cell receptor beta chain originates from a study of OX40 agonist ivuxolimab in advanced cancers. Points from the study as a whole: By week 6 at 0.1 to 3.0 mg/kg, blood CD4+ and CD8+ T cells had expanded clonally. Some nonresponders likewise displayed low normalized T-cell clonal expansion.

In the case of this clone: Antigen unknown. In the same sample, other DNA sequences code for this CDR3.

The V end was cut by 0 bases, the J end by 5 bases, with 6 bases between. Germline CDR1 and CDR2: SGHRS and YFSETQ. This CDR3 is built from 13 residues. The data were produced by immunoSEQ multiplex PCR, yet TCRdb's version contains in-frame clones alone and is incomplete. The sample lists tens of thousands of clones, about 86% occurring once. Sequences were derived from CD4+ or CD8+ T cells sorted from blood, sampled in a trial of the OX40 agonist ivuxolimab. The sequence derives from an adult with an advanced solid tumor such as melanoma, head and neck, liver or kidney cancer. This sequence joins TRBV5-1 and TRBJ2-1; D is undetermined. The CDR3 region is CASSLDRNNEQFF. For the CDR3, the DNA is TGCGCCAGCAGCTTGGACAGAAACAATGAGCAGTTCTTC.